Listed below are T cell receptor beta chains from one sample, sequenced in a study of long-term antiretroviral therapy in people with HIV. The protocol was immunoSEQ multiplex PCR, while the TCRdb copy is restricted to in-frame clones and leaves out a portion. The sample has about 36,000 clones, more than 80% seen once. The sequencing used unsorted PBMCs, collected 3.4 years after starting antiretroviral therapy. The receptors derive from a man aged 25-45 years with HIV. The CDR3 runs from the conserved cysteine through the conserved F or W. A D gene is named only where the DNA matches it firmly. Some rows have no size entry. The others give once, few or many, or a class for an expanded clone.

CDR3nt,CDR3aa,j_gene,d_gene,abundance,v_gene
TGTGCCAGCAGCGGATCACAAGGGCAGTTCTTC,CASSGSQGQFF,TRBJ2-1,.,.,TRBV9
TGTGCCAGCAGCGCGCAACAGTACAACTATGGCTACACCTTC,CASSAQQYNYGYTF,TRBJ1-2,.,.,TRBV9
TGTGCCAGCAGCTTAGGGGACAGAAAAGATACGCAGTATTTT,CASSLGDRKDTQYF,TRBJ2-3,TRBD1,.,TRBV11-2
TGTGCCAGCAGTCACACATTAGCGGGGGAGCAGTACTTC,CASSHTLAGEQYF,TRBJ2-7,TRBD2,.,TRBV27
TGTGCCAGCAGGCCCCGCAGGGAGAACACTGAAGCTTTCTTT,CASRPRRENTEAFF,TRBJ1-1,.,.,TRBV27
TGCGCCAGCAGCTTGATACAAAACACCGGGGAGCTGTTTTTT,CASSLIQNTGELFF,TRBJ2-2,.,.,TRBV5-1
TGTGCCAGTACCCCAAGCACAGGGTATGGCTACACCTTC,CASTPSTGYGYTF,TRBJ1-2,.,few,TRBV19
TGTGCCAGCAGCCCTGGACAGCCCGGAGGGGGGAACTATGGCTACACCTTC,CASSPGQPGGGNYGYTF,TRBJ1-2,.,.,TRBV4-2
TGCGCCAGCAGCTTGGAATGGGGAGCCAACGTCCTGACTTTC,CASSLEWGANVLTF,TRBJ2-6,.,.,TRBV5-1
TGTGCCAGCAGCCGGGGACTTTACCCTAGCACAGATACGCAGTATTTT,CASSRGLYPSTDTQYF,TRBJ2-3,.,.,TRBV27
TGTGCCAGCAGCTTGTTGGGACAGGGTAGAAATCTTGACGAGCAGTACTTC,CASSLLGQGRNLDEQYF,TRBJ2-7,TRBD1,.,TRBV5-6
TGTGCCAGCTCACCAAGGTTACAAGATACGCAGTATTTT,CASSPRLQDTQYF,TRBJ2-3,.,.,TRBV18
TGTGCCAGCAGGAAATCTCACGATCAGCCCCAGCATTTT,CASRKSHDQPQHF,TRBJ1-5,.,few,TRBV6-1
TGTGCCAGTAGTATTGTAGCGGGAGGGCAAGAGACCCAGTACTTC,CASSIVAGGQETQYF,TRBJ2-5,TRBD2,.,TRBV19
TGCGCCAGCAGCGCTCAAGGGGGGGCTAGGACTGAAGCTTTCTTT,CASSAQGGARTEAFF,TRBJ1-1,.,.,TRBV5-1
TGTGCCAGCAGTTTAGCAGTCATCTACGAGCAGTACTTC,CASSLAVIYEQYF,TRBJ2-7,.,.,TRBV28
TGTGCCTGGAGTACGCTAGGCTTGTACGAGCAGTACTTC,CAWSTLGLYEQYF,TRBJ2-7,.,.,TRBV30
TGTGCCAGCAGCTATCGGAGGAAACCCACCTACGAGCAGTACTTC,CASSYRRKPTYEQYF,TRBJ2-7,.,.,TRBV28
TGTGCCAGCAGTAAGGGTCACGGGGGAAACATTCAGTACTTC,CASSKGHGGNIQYF,TRBJ2-4,.,.,TRBV6-5
TGTGCCAGCAGTTTACCTTGGGGACCCTACGAGCAGTACTTC,CASSLPWGPYEQYF,TRBJ2-7,.,.,TRBV28
TGTGCCAGTGGACAGCCCAACGCCCTAAGTGGCTACACCTTC,CASGQPNALSGYTF,TRBJ1-2,.,.,TRBV6-5
TGTGCCAGCAGCGGATTACAGGGGGCCGGGGAGACCCAGTACTTC,CASSGLQGAGETQYF,TRBJ2-5,TRBD1,.,TRBV9
TGCAGCGTTGAAAAGACTAGCGGGAGATCGAATGAGCAGTTCTTC,CSVEKTSGRSNEQFF,TRBJ2-1,TRBD2,.,TRBV29-1
TGTGCCAGCAGTTTAATGGAGGACCCCTACGAGCAGTACTTC,CASSLMEDPYEQYF,TRBJ2-7,.,.,TRBV28
TGTGCCAGTAGTAGGGACAGGGGCCCCTTTCTAGGCAATCAGCCCCAGCATTTT,CASSRDRGPFLGNQPQHF,TRBJ1-5,TRBD1,.,TRBV19
TGTGCCAGCAGCCCGGGACAGGGGGCTCGTGAGCAGTACTTC,CASSPGQGAREQYF,TRBJ2-7,.,.,TRBV21-1
TGTGCCAGCAGCGAGCAGAATTCCTACGAGCAGTACTTC,CASSEQNSYEQYF,TRBJ2-7,.,once,TRBV7-2
TGTGCCAGCAGACTGCAGGGGGGCACTGAAGCTTTCTTT,CASRLQGGTEAFF,TRBJ1-1,TRBD1,.,TRBV5-4
TGCAGCGCCAACCTGGGGACAGGTGGCTACACCTTC,CSANLGTGGYTF,TRBJ1-2,TRBD1,few,TRBV29-1
TGTGCCAGCAGCACCGGACGAATAGAGACCCAGTACTTC,CASSTGRIETQYF,TRBJ2-5,.,.,TRBV13
TGTGCCTGGGTTTTAGGGGAAAAACTGTTTTTT,CAWVLGEKLFF,TRBJ1-4,.,.,TRBV30
TGCAGCGTTGATTTCGGGGACGAGCAGTACTTC,CSVDFGDEQYF,TRBJ2-7,.,.,TRBV29-1
TGTGCCAGCTCACTGGGACTAGCGGTTCACACGAATCCGTACGAGCAGTACTTC,CASSLGLAVHTNPYEQYF,TRBJ2-7,TRBD2,.,TRBV18
TGCAGCGTCGTAAGGGCAGGGGGCGTATTTGATACGCAGTATTTT,CSVVRAGGVFDTQYF,TRBJ2-3,TRBD1,.,TRBV29-1
TGCGCCAGCAGCCAAGTCGAGGGGAAAGGGGCCAACGTCCTGACTTTC,CASSQVEGKGANVLTF,TRBJ2-6,.,.,TRBV4-3
TGTGCCAGCAGTTTATACCCCCCGTCGGAGTCCTACTCCTACAATGAGCAGTTCTTC,CASSLYPPSESYSYNEQFF,TRBJ2-1,.,.,TRBV27
TGTGCCAGCAGCTTAGCAGGAAGTAGTGGCAATGAGCAGTTCTTC,CASSLAGSSGNEQFF,TRBJ2-1,.,.,TRBV7-6
TGTGCCAGCTCACCCGGGGGCTACAATGAGCAGTTCTTC,CASSPGGYNEQFF,TRBJ2-1,.,.,TRBV18
TGTGCCAGTAGCCTTAGCGGGAGGGCCGACGAGCAGTACTTC,CASSLSGRADEQYF,TRBJ2-7,TRBD2,few,TRBV19
TGTGCCAGCAGACTCACAACCGCGACCACCGGGGAGCTGTTTTTT,CASRLTTATTGELFF,TRBJ2-2,.,.,TRBV6-6
TGCGCCAGCAGCACGGGGACTAGCGGGATAGGCGGTAGACCCGGGGAGCTGTTTTTT,CASSTGTSGIGGRPGELFF,TRBJ2-2,TRBD2,.,TRBV5-1
TGTGCCAGCAGCTCCGTGGACCGCTTTAGCACAGATACGCAGTATTTT,CASSSVDRFSTDTQYF,TRBJ2-3,.,.,TRBV5-6
TGTGCCAGCAGTCCCCTGGTCGAGCAGTACTTC,CASSPLVEQYF,TRBJ2-7,.,few,TRBV28
TGTGCCAGTAGTATCGGAACTAGCAATCCTACCTACGAGCAGTACTTC,CASSIGTSNPTYEQYF,TRBJ2-7,.,.,TRBV19
TGTGCCAGTAAACAGGGGTACACTGAAGCTTTCTTT,CASKQGYTEAFF,TRBJ1-1,TRBD1,.,TRBV19
TGTGCCAGCAGCCTCACAGGGTTTGGAGCGGGACACTACGAGCAGTACTTC,CASSLTGFGAGHYEQYF,TRBJ2-7,.,.,TRBV28
TGTGCCAGCAGTTTATTACAGGGGGTCGCCGGGGAGCTGTTTTTT,CASSLLQGVAGELFF,TRBJ2-2,TRBD1,.,TRBV28
TGTGCCAGCAGCTTAGATGCAGGTGTGTACGAGCAGTACTTC,CASSLDAGVYEQYF,TRBJ2-7,.,.,TRBV11-2
TGTGCCAGTAATGAAGGGGGGACAAGCACAGATACGCAGTATTTT,CASNEGGTSTDTQYF,TRBJ2-3,.,.,TRBV19
TGTGCCAGCAGCCCCTTCGCGTCGACCGGGGAGCTGTTTTTT,CASSPFASTGELFF,TRBJ2-2,.,.,TRBV7-9
TGCGCCAGCAGCCAAGAGCCTGACCCGTGGGGGGAGCAGTTCTTC,CASSQEPDPWGEQFF,TRBJ2-1,.,.,TRBV4-1
TGTGCCAGCAGTATCAGGGGTGGCAATCAGCCCCAGCATTTT,CASSIRGGNQPQHF,TRBJ1-5,.,.,TRBV27
TGCGCCAGCAGCCCCCTGGGACTAGTGGCCGGGGAGCTGTTTTTT,CASSPLGLVAGELFF,TRBJ2-2,TRBD2,.,TRBV4-1
TGTGCCAGCAGCTCGACAGTGACCTACGAGCAGTACTTC,CASSSTVTYEQYF,TRBJ2-7,.,.,TRBV27
TGTGCCAGCAGCTTAGGGAAGACTGAAGCTTTCTTT,CASSLGKTEAFF,TRBJ1-1,.,once,TRBV7-9
TGCGCCAGCAGCCAAGATGTTGTAGGGACTAGCGAGACCTACGAGCAGTACTTC,CASSQDVVGTSETYEQYF,TRBJ2-7,TRBD2,.,TRBV4-3
TGTGCCAGCAGCTTGGCAGGGACGGACCTCTACGAGCAGTACTTC,CASSLAGTDLYEQYF,TRBJ2-7,.,.,TRBV5-5